This T cell receptor beta chain was recorded in a study of shared clonotypes between healthy human individuals (dated by TCRdb to 2020 to 2021). For context, the study as a whole: The cohort included three men and two women between 18 and 49 years of age. For each donor, three plates each were used for CD4 naive and CD4 memory, two plates were used for CD8 naive, and one plate was used for CD8 memory. The study deeply sequenced blood TCR repertoires of five healthy adults to estimate repertoire size and the extent of clonotype sharing between individuals. Different laboratories and diverse techniques were used to prepare libraries and sequence TCR repertoires, to increase sequencing depth and limit assay-specific biases. Per donor, leukapheresis produced somewhere between about 0.94 and 9 billion PBMCs. The paper's findings and limits, for the study overall: Naive subsets generally had larger estimated clonotype richness than memory subsets did. Across four donors, around 5% of naive CD4, roughly 3.5% of naive CD8, around 2.1% of memory CD4, and approximately 0.4% of memory CD8 clonotypes were shared. The genetic and exposure-history diversity represented was limited by the small number of donors. Only blood was sampled, and tissue TCR repertoires likely differ from those in blood. Higher generation probabilities were observed for clonotypes shared by all four sorted-subset donors than for non-shared clonotypes. Based on pairwise subsampling, the degree of clonotype sharing among donors was expected to be affected by sequencing depth. Incomplete sequencing was indicated by rarefaction of sorted-subset datasets, despite the large sequencing depth.

In the case of this clone: Its antigen remains undetermined. Per-base qualities were not stored, and no clone one base away is much larger.

Healthy HIV-negative adults with no recently reported acute infections or vaccinations were included as donors. Only Caucasian adults living in Nashville, Tennessee, USA were represented among the donors. CD4+ T cells were enriched through magnetic negative selection, after which naive cells were positively selected on CD45RA and the remaining negative fraction served as the memory subset. Blood was collected by leukapheresis, and PBMCs were isolated by Ficoll-Histopaque density gradient centrifugation and then cryopreserved in liquid nitrogen vapor phase. Analytical flow cytometry was used to check the purity and quantity of each magnetically sorted T cell population. From each sorted fraction, genomic DNA was isolated and quantified by UV absorbance on a Nanodrop 2000c. TCR CDR3 regions were amplified from genomic DNA by multiplex PCR using the deep immunoSEQ assay. For each cell subset, the extracted genomic DNA was distributed evenly across all wells of several immunoSEQ 96-well plates, and each plate served as one replicate. For sorted subsets, each replicate PCR was loaded with approximately 190 ng genomic DNA, equivalent to 30,000 or so T cell genomes. The purified libraries were quantified using a Qubit 3.0 fluorometer, sized with a Bioanalyzer 2100, and then quantified again using the KAPA Library Quantification kit. Every immunoSEQ 96-well plate was sequenced on a dedicated single-read 150-cycle Illumina NextSeq 550 flow cell. The paper's data handling went like this. Because only junctional sequences without quality scores were contained in the immunoSEQ output, filtering matching that applied to full-length reads could not be performed. To assign V/J genes and CDR3, sequences were annotated using PyIR, a Python wrapper for IgBLAST v1.9, with IMGT germline references. Any read was removed if the V/J assignment was weak (E-value above 1e-6), the CDR3 was missing, or the read contained stop codons, out-of-frame junctions, or ambiguous translated residues. V3J clonotypes were defined as sequences sharing the same inferred V gene, J gene, and CDR3 amino acid sequence. The percentage overlap between two repertoires was calculated by dividing the number of shared unique clonotypes by the size of the smaller repertoire. RTK rarefaction, the Chao1 estimator, and Recon v2.1 estimates of unobserved clonotypes were used to assess repertoire richness. For all TCRbeta clonotypes obtained by the gDNA method from a handful of donors, generation probabilities were computed with OLGA. TCRdb obtained this table from immuneACCESS and retained in-frame rearrangements with V and J assigned. These tables miss some clones; where compared with another copy, unresolved V genes account for less than half of the shortfall, and the remainder is unexplained. Clone size and V and J calls were adopted from that table, with D and trimming inferred from the DNA. The sample table lists around 510,000 clones, around 96% of them with a count of one. In total, the top ten clones hold about 0.06% of the sample.

The cysteine opens and the phenylalanine closes a CDR3 of 17 amino acids. Only the CDR3 region is kept as DNA, spanning 51 bases read in frame from base 1. This clonotype was sampled from a woman in her 30s in good health. Source material: naive CD4+ T cells sorted from blood. This sample's cell subset or site label indicates: CD45RA+ positively selected. The chain was built from TRBV21-1 and TRBJ2-7; TRBD2, the D gene given by the table, was not confirmed from the DNA. TRBV21-1 is shown as a pseudogene. The CDR3 amino acid sequence is: CALRHAVLAGGRGDQYF. The nucleotides are TGTGCCCTGCGCCACGCTGTTTTAGCGGGAGGGCGCGGCGACCAGTACTTC.